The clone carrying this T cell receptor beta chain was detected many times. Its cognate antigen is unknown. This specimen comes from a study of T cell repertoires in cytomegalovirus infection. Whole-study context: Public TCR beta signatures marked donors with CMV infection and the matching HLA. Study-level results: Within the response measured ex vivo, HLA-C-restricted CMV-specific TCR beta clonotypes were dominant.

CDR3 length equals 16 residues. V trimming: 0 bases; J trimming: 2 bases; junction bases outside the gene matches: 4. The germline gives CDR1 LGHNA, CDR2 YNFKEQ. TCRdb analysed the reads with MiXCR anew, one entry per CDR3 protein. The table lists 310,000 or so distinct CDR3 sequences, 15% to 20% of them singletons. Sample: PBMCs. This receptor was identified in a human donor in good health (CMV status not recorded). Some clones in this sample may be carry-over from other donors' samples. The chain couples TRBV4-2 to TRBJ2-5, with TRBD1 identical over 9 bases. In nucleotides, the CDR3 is TGTGCCAGCAGCCAAGAGAGGGGACAGGGTCAAGAGACCCAGTACTTC. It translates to CASSQERGQGQETQYF.